Listed below are T cell receptor beta chains from one sample, sequenced in a study of shared T cell receptors in the human thymus. Only in-frame clones appear in the TCRdb table, and some are missing; sequencing was by immunoSEQ multiplex PCR. The sample yields roughly 700,000 clones, 88% seen once. Another study also made use of these data, one on human thymus T cells.

The sequenced material came from thymocytes. These receptors came from a boy younger than two with a congenital heart defect. Each CDR3 is given with its conserved first and last residue. The D gene is left open where the match is weak. Clone size is shown for a subset of rows, as once, few, many or a class of expanded clone.

TRBJ2-1	TRBV4-3	-	TRBD1	TGCGCCAGCAGCCAAGGGTCCTTGGGACAGGACTACAATGAGCAGTTCTTC	CASSQGSLGQDYNEQFF
TRBJ2-4	TRBV28	-	-	TGTGCCAGCAGTTTATCCGTTCTAGCCAAAAACATTCAGTACTTC	CASSLSVLAKNIQYF
TRBJ2-1	TRBV10-3	-	TRBD2	TGTGCCATCACTAACACCACCGGGACTAGCGGGAGCCACAATGAGCAGTTCTTC	CAITNTTGTSGSHNEQFF
TRBJ2-7	TRBV7-2	-	TRBD2	TGTGCCAGCAGCTTAAACCGAGCGGGAGTGTACGAGCAGTACTTC	CASSLNRAGVYEQYF
TRBJ2-7	TRBV14	-	TRBD2	TGTGCCAGCAGCCAATCTAGCGGGAGGTCTCCTTACTACGAGCAGTACTTC	CASSQSSGRSPYYEQYF
TRBJ2-5	TRBV12-5	-	-	TGTGCTAGTGGCTCCCAGGACACACAAGAGACCCAGTACTTC	CASGSQDTQETQYF
TRBJ1-1	TRBV27	-	-	TGTGCCAGCAGCCGATCGTCAGGGGTTAGGGCTGAAGCTTTCTTT	CASSRSSGVRAEAFF
TRBJ2-2	TRBV19	-	-	TGTGCCAGTAGTATTTGGAGCCTCACCGGGGAGCTGTTTTTT	CASSIWSLTGELFF
TRBJ2-7	TRBV6-1	-	TRBD2	TGTGCCAGCAGTGAAGCTTCGGGACTAGCGGGAGTCCGCGAGCAGTACTTC	CASSEASGLAGVREQYF
TRBJ2-7	TRBV27	-	TRBD1	TGTGCCAGCAGTTGCGACAGGGGACGAAGCTACTACGAGCAGTACTTC	CASSCDRGRSYYEQYF
TRBJ2-7	TRBV2	-	-	TGTGCCAGCAAACGTCCGGCGGAGAGCTCCTACGAGCAGTACTTC	CASKRPAESSYEQYF
TRBJ2-3	TRBV4-3	few	-	TGCGCCAGCAGCCAATTGGAGGGAGTGAACACAGATACGCAGTATTTT	CASSQLEGVNTDTQYF
TRBJ2-7	TRBV6-5	-	TRBD2	TGTGCCAGCAGTTACTCGGGGCGGGGGAGCTCCTACGAGCAGTACTTC	CASSYSGRGSSYEQYF
TRBJ2-7	TRBV10-1	once	-	TGCGCCAGCAGTGACGTTGCCACGTGGGACTTTTCCTACGAGCAGTACTTC	CASSDVATWDFSYEQYF
TRBJ2-5	TRBV10-3	-	-	TGTGCCATCAGTGAGCCCCTACTCGGAGAGACCCAGTACTTC	CAISEPLLGETQYF
TRBJ2-3	TRBV9	-	-	TGTGCCAGCAGCCTGCAGGGATTAGATACGCAGTATTTT	CASSLQGLDTQYF
TRBJ2-7	TRBV14	-	-	TGTGCCAGCAGCCATTCAGCCCAGGGCTACGAGCAGTACTTC	CASSHSAQGYEQYF
TRBJ1-5	TRBV4-1	-	-	TGCGCCAGCAGCCAAGATCCTGGGTTAGGGGGGGATCGGCCCCAGCATTTT	CASSQDPGLGGDRPQHF
TRBJ2-7	TRBV7-2	-	-	TGTGCCAGCAGCTTAGTTTATAGGCGGGACTTACCGAACCACGAGCAGTACTTC	CASSLVYRRDLPNHEQYF
TRBJ2-5	TRBV5-1	-	TRBD2	TGCGCCAGCAGCTTGACGCTAGCGGGAGAGGGGACCCAGTACTTC	CASSLTLAGEGTQYF
TRBJ2-7	TRBV6-1	-	TRBD2	TGTGCCAGCAGTGATCGTAGCGGGAGGCCATCCTACGAGCAGTACTTC	CASSDRSGRPSYEQYF
TRBJ1-2	TRBV7-4	-	-	TGTGCCAGCAGCGCGGGGGACTCCGTCAATGGCTACACCTTC	CASSAGDSVNGYTF
TRBJ2-3	TRBV7-9	-	TRBD2	TGTGCCAGCAGAGTGCAAGCGGGAGACACAGATACGCAGTATTTT	CASRVQAGDTDTQYF
TRBJ2-3	TRBV4-1	-	TRBD1	TGCGCCAGCAGCCCCCAAGACAGGGGAGGATCAGATACGCAGTATTTT	CASSPQDRGGSDTQYF
TRBJ1-4	TRBV25-1	-	TRBD1	TGTGCCAGCAGTGAAGGGACAGGGGAAAAACTGTTTTTT	CASSEGTGEKLFF
TRBJ2-7	TRBV4-2	-	TRBD2	TGTGCCAGCAGCCAAGATCTGGAGCGGGGGACCTACGAGCAGTACTTC	CASSQDLERGTYEQYF
TRBJ2-1	TRBV2	-	TRBD2	TGTGCCAGCAACCGAGGACTAGCGGGTCCGAATGAGCAGTTCTTC	CASNRGLAGPNEQFF
TRBJ2-1	TRBV14	-	TRBD2	TGTGCCAGCAGCCGAGGGACTAGCGGGAGGGTATTCGAGCAGTTCTTC	CASSRGTSGRVFEQFF
TRBJ1-3	TRBV5-6	-	TRBD1	TGTGCCAGCAGCCATCGACAGGGTGGCACCATATATTTT	CASSHRQGGTIYF
TRBJ2-1	TRBV4-2	-	-	TGTGCCAGCAGCCAAGATGGAGGGAAGCGGGCCAGCTCCTACAATGAGCAGTTCTTC	CASSQDGGKRASSYNEQFF
TRBJ2-3	TRBV5-1	-	-	TGCGCCAGCAGCGCGGGCCCCCCTCCCGCAGATACGCAGTATTTT	CASSAGPPPADTQYF
TRBJ2-2	TRBV14	-	-	TGTGCCAGCAGCCAAGATCTACAGGGGAACACCGGGGAGCTGTTTTTT	CASSQDLQGNTGELFF
TRBJ2-7	TRBV28	-	-	TGTGCCAGCAGTTTATCCCGGGGTGGCCACGAGCAGTACTTC	CASSLSRGGHEQYF
TRBJ2-1	TRBV15	-	TRBD2	TGTGCCACCAGCAGACGGACTAGCGGGCGATACAATGAGCAGTTCTTC	CATSRRTSGRYNEQFF
TRBJ2-7	TRBV5-1	-	TRBD1	TGCGCCAGCAGCGACAGGGGGCCATACGAGCAGTACTTC	CASSDRGPYEQYF
TRBJ2-1	TRBV21-1	-	-	TGTGCCAGCAGCAAAAATGGAGCGGCCCCCTACAATGAGCAGTTCTTC	CASSKNGAAPYNEQFF
TRBJ2-1	TRBV5-1	-	TRBD2	TGCGCCAGCAGCCGGCTAGCGGGAGGAGGAACTACATTGAGGAATGAGCAGTTCTTC	CASSRLAGGGTTLRNEQFF
TRBJ2-1	TRBV11-3	-	TRBD2	TGTGCCAGCAGCTTAGGCCGAGCGGGACTTAATGAGCAGTTCTTC	CASSLGRAGLNEQFF
TRBJ2-1	TRBV12-5	once	-	TGTGCTAGTGGTACCGGGACTTCGGATGAGCAGTTCTTC	CASGTGTSDEQFF
TRBJ1-5	TRBV4-1	-	-	TGCGCCAGCAGCGCCCGATTCCGTTTCGGGGGGAACAATCAGCCCCAGCATTTT	CASSARFRFGGNNQPQHF
TRBJ2-4	TRBV27	-	TRBD2	TGTGCCAGCAGTTTTAAAGCGGGAACAGCCAAAAACATTCAGTACTTC	CASSFKAGTAKNIQYF
TRBJ1-1	TRBV28	-	-	TGTGCCAGCACCTGGGGGGGCGAGATCACTGAAGCTTTCTTT	CASTWGGEITEAFF
TRBJ2-3	TRBV30	-	-	TGTGCCTGGAGTGTGACAAGATGGGCTTCAGATACGCAGTATTTT	CAWSVTRWASDTQYF
TRBJ2-3	TRBV30	-	-	TGTGCCCGGACCGTGAACTTTAGCACAGATACGCAGTATTTT	CARTVNFSTDTQYF
TRBJ2-5	TRBV9	-	TRBD2	TGTGCCAGCAGCCTCGGGGAGGGTGGGGGTACCCAGTACTTC	CASSLGEGGGTQYF
TRBJ2-7	TRBV7-3	-	TRBD2	TGTGCCAGCAGCTCTACTAGCGGGGATGAGCAGTACTTC	CASSSTSGDEQYF
TRBJ1-2	TRBV4-1	few	TRBD1	TGCGCCAGCAGCCAAGGACAGGGGCGCTATGGCTACACCTTC	CASSQGQGRYGYTF
TRBJ1-3	TRBV5-1	-	TRBD1	TGCGCCAGCAGCTTGGCCGGACCGGGACAGGGGTTTTCTTCTGGAAACACCATATATTTT	CASSLAGPGQGFSSGNTIYF
TRBJ2-7	TRBV11-3	-	-	TGTGCCAGCAGCCCTATCCAAACCACCGGGACTCTCTCCTACGAGCAGTACTTC	CASSPIQTTGTLSYEQYF
TRBJ1-2	TRBV9	-	-	TGTGCCAGCAGCGTAGGGGGGGGCTGGGGCTACACCTTC	CASSVGGGWGYTF